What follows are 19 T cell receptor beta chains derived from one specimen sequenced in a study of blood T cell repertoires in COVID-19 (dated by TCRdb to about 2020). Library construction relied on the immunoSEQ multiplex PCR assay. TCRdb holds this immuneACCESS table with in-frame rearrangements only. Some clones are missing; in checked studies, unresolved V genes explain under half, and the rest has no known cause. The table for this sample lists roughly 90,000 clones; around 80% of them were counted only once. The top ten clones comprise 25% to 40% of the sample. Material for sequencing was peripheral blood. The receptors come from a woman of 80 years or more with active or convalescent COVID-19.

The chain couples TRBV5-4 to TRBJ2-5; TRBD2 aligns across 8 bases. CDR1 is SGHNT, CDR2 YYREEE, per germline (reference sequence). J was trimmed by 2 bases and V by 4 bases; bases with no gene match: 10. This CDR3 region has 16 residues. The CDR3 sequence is CASSQGTSPGQETQYF. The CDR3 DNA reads TGTGCCAGCAGCCAAGGGACTAGTCCGGGACAAGAGACCCAGTACTTC.

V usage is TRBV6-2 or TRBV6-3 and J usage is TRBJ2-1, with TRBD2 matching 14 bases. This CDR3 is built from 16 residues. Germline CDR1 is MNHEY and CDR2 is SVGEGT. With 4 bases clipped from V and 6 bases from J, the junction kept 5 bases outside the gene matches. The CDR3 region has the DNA TGTGCCAGCAGTTTTCGACTAGCGGGGGGGCCCAATGAGCAGTTCTTC. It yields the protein CASSFRLAGGPNEQFF.

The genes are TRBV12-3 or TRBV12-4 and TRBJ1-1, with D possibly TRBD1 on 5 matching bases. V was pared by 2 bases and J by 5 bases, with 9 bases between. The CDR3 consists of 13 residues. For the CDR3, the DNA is TGTGCCAGCAGTTTACGGGGGAATACTGAAGCTTTCTTT. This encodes CASSLRGNTEAFF.

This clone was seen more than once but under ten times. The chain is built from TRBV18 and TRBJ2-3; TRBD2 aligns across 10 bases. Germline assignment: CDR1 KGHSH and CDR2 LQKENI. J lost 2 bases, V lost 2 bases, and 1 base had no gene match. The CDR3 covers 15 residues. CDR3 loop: CASSPGLADTDTQYF. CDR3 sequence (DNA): TGTGCCAGCTCACCAGGACTAGCGGACACAGATACGCAGTATTTT.

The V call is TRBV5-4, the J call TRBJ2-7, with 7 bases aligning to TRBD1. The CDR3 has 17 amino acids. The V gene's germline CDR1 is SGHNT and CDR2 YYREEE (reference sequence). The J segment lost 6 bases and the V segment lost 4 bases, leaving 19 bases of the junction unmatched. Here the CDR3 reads CASSPGAGGLSVSEQYF. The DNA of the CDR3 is TGTGCCAGCAGCCCCGGGGCAGGGGGTCTTTCGGTTTCCGAGCAGTACTTC. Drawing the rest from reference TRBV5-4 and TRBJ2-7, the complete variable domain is ETGVTQSPTHLIKTRGQQVTLRCSSQSGHNTVSWYQQALGQGPQFIFQYYREEENGRGNFPPRFSGLQFPNYSSELNVNALELDDSALYLCASSPGAGGLSVSEQYFGPGTRLTVT.

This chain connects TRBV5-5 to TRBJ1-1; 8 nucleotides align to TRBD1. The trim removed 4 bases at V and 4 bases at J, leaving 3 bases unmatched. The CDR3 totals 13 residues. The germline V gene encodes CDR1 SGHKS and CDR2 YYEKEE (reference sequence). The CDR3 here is CASSLTGGTEAFF. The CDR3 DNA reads TGTGCCAGCAGCCTTACAGGGGGCACTGAAGCTTTCTTT.

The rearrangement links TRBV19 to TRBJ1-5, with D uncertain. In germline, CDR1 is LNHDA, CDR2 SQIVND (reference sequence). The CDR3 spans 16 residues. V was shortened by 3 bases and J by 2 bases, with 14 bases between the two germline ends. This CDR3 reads CASSMMSGLGNQPQHF. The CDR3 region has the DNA TGTGCCAGTAGTATGATGTCGGGGTTGGGCAATCAGCCCCAGCATTTT.

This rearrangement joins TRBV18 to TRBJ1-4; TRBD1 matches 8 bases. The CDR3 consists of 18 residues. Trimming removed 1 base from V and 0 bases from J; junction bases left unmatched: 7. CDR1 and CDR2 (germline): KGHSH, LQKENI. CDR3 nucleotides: TGTGCCAGCTCACCACTGGGACAGGATCTTTCAACTAATGAAAAACTGTTTTTT. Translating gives CASSPLGQDLSTNEKLFF.

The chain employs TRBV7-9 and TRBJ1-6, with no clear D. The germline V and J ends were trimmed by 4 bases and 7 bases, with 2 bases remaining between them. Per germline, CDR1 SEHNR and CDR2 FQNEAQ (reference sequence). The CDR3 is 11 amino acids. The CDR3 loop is CASSSNSPLHF. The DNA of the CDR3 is TGTGCCAGCAGCTCGAATTCACCCCTCCACTTT.

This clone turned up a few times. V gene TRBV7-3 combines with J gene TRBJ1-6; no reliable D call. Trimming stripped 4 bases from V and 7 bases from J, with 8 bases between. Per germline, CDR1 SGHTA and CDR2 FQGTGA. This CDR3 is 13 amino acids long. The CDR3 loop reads CASSSSPNSPLHF. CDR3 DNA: TGTGCCAGCAGCTCATCCCCAAATTCACCCCTCCACTTT.

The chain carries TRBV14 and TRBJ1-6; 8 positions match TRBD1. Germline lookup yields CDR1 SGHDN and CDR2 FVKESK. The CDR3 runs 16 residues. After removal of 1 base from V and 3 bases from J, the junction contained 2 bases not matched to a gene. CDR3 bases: TGTGCCAGCAGCCAAGGACAGGGGCTCTATAATTCACCCCTCCACTTT. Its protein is CASSQGQGLYNSPLHF.

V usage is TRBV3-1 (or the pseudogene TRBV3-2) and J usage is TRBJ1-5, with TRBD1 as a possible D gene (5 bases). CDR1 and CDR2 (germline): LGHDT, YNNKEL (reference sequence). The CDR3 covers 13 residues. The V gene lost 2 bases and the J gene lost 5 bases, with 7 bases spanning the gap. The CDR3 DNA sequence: TGTGCCAGCAGCCAAATGACAGATCAGCCCCAGCATTTT. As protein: CASSQMTDQPQHF.

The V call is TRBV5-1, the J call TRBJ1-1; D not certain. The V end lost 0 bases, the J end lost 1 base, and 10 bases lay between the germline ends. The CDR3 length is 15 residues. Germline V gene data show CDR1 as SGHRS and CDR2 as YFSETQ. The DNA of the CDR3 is TGCGCCAGCAGCTTGGTTGGAGACCCGAACACTGAAGCTTTCTTT. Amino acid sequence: CASSLVGDPNTEAFF.

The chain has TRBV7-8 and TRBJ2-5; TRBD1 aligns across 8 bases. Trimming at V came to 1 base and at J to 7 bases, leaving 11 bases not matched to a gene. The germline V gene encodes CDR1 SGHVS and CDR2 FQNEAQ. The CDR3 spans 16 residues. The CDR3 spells CASSLGTGLGWGTQYF. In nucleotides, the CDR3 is TGTGCCAGCAGCTTAGGGACAGGGCTCGGTTGGGGGACCCAGTACTTC.

The CDR3 DNA reads as TGTGCCAGTAGTTACCCCAGACCAGGTAATGTTTATAGTTGGAGCAATCAGCCCCAGCATTTT. Its translation is CASSYPRPGNVYSWSNQPQHF. The genes are TRBV19 and TRBJ1-5; D is undetermined. The CDR3 spans 21 residues. CDR1 is LNHDA and CDR2 is SQIVND in the germline V gene (reference sequence). Trimming pared 5 bases from V and 1 base from J, leaving 30 bases between. Combining the CDR3 with reference TRBV19 and TRBJ1-5 gives the whole variable domain DGGITQSPKYLFRKEGQNVTLSCEQNLNHDAMYWYRQDPGQGLRLIYYSQIVNDFQKGDIAEGYSVSREKKESFPLTVTSAQKNPTAFYLCASSYPRPGNVYSWSNQPQHFGDGTRLSIL.

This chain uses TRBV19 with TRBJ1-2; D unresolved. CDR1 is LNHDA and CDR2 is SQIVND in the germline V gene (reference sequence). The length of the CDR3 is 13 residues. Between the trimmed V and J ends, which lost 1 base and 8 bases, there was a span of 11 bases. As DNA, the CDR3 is TGTGCCAGTAGTATAGGCCCGCCGGGGGGCTACACCTTC. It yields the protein CASSIGPPGGYTF.

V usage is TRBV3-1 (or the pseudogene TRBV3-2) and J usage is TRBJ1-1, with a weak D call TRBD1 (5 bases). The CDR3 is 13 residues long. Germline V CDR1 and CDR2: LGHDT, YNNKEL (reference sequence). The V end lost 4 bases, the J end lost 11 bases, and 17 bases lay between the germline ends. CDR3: CASSRGEPGRAFF. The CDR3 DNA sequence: TGTGCCAGCAGCCGGGGGGAGCCAGGGCGGGCTTTCTTT.

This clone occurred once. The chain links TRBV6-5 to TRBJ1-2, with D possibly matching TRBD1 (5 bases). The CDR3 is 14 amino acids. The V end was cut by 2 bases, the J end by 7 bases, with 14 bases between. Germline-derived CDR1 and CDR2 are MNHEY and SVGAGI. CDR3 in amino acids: CASSYNGGGVGYTF. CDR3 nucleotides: TGTGCCAGCAGTTACAACGGGGGAGGAGTTGGCTACACCTTC.

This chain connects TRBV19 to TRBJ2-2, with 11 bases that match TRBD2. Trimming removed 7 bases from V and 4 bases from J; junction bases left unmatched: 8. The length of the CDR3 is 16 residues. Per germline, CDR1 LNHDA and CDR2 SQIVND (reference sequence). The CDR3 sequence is CASTWTSGHITGELFF. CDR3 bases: TGTGCCAGTACCTGGACTAGCGGGCATATCACCGGGGAGCTGTTTTTT.